A selection of T cell receptor beta chains follows, all from one sample in a study of T cells in Graves' hyperthyroidism and ophthalmopathy. Each CDR3 protein gets one entry after TCRdb re-called the multiplex PCR reads with MiXCR. Found here are about 600,000 distinct CDR3 sequences, about 14% of them singletons; the top ten hold around 13%. Input material: blood. These TCRs come from a woman aged 45 to 65 with Graves' ophthalmopathy. CDR3s include the opening cysteine and the closing phenylalanine or tryptophan. A D gene is named only where the DNA matches it firmly. Where a row states a size, it is once, few, many or the class of an expanded clone; other rows omit it.

D: .
V: TRBV7-9
size: .
J: TRBJ2-5
length: 17
CDR3: CASSLVGRLADQETQYF
DNA: TGTGCCAGCAGCTTAGTAGGCCGTCTTGCGGACCAAGAGACCCAGTACTTC

D: .
V: TRBV29-1
size: .
J: TRBJ2-2
length: 14
CDR3: CSVPVGVNTGELFF
DNA: TGCAGCGTTCCCGTCGGGGTAAACACCGGGGAGCTGTTTTTT

D: .
V: TRBV7-2
size: many
J: TRBJ2-1
length: 16
CDR3: CASSNLARLSFGEQFF
DNA: TGTGCCAGCAGTAATCTAGCGCGACTCAGTTTTGGTGAGCAGTTCTTC

D: .
V: TRBV2
size: many
J: TRBJ2-2
length: 15
CDR3: CASRKTRSPTGELFF
DNA: TGTGCCAGCAGAAAAACTAGGAGCCCGACCGGGGAGCTGTTTTTT

D: TRBD2
V: TRBV11-2
size: .
J: TRBJ2-1
length: 12
CDR3: CASSRGGTEQFF
DNA: TGTGCCAGCAGCCGCGGGGGGACGGAGCAGTTCTTC

D: .
V: TRBV20-1
size: few
J: TRBJ2-1
length: 12
CDR3: CSAERGTGEQFF
DNA: TGCAGTGCCGAGAGGGGAACCGGTGAGCAGTTCTTC

D: TRBD2
V: TRBV5-5
size: many
J: TRBJ2-3
length: 17
CDR3: CASSLLAGQPNTDTQYF
DNA: TGTGCCAGCAGCTTGTTAGCGGGGCAGCCGAACACAGATACGCAGTATTTT

D: .
V: TRBV7-9
size: many
J: TRBJ2-7
length: 15
CDR3: CASSPRTENSYEQYF
DNA: TGTGCCAGCAGCCCCCGGACAGAGAACTCCTACGAGCAGTACTTC

D: TRBD2
V: TRBV28
size: .
J: TRBJ2-7
length: 14
CDR3: CASSSGTSPYGQYF
DNA: TGTGCCAGCAGTTCCGGGACTAGCCCCTACGGGCAGTACTTC

D: TRBD1
V: TRBV3-1
size: .
J: TRBJ2-2
length: 16
CDR3: CASSLRQGRKSGELFF
DNA: TGTGCCAGCAGCCTCCGACAGGGTAGGAAGTCCGGGGAGCTGTTTTTT

D: TRBD1
V: TRBV12-3/TRBV12-4
size: many
J: TRBJ1-2
length: 14
CDR3: CASSVLTGGNGYTF
DNA: TGTGCCAGCAGTGTGCTGACAGGGGGCAATGGCTACACCTTC

D: .
V: TRBV2
size: many
J: TRBJ2-1
length: 12
CDR3: CASSGSVREQFF
DNA: TGTGCCAGCAGTGGTAGTGTGCGAGAGCAGTTCTTC

D: TRBD1
V: TRBV19
size: .
J: TRBJ2-3
length: 16
CDR3: CASNSRATGVTDTQYF
DNA: TGTGCCAGTAACTCCAGAGCGACAGGGGTAACAGATACGCAGTATTTT

D: .
V: TRBV7-8
size: many
J: TRBJ1-4
length: 12
CDR3: CASSLSGEKLFF
DNA: TGTGCCAGCAGCTTAAGCGGAGAAAAACTGTTTTTT

D: .
V: TRBV4-3
size: .
J: TRBJ1-2
length: 16
CDR3: CASSLGHRDGLGGYTF
DNA: TGCGCCAGCAGCCTGGGGCATAGGGACGGCCTGGGTGGCTACACCTTC

D: .
V: TRBV6-1
size: .
J: TRBJ2-2
length: 15
CDR3: CASSDTGTNTGELFF
DNA: TGTGCCAGCAGTGATACAGGAACGAACACCGGGGAGCTGTTTTTT

D: .
V: TRBV10-3
size: many
J: TRBJ2-5
length: 12
CDR3: CAISDRAETQYF
DNA: TGTGCCATCAGTGACAGGGCCGAGACCCAGTACTTC

D: TRBD2
V: TRBV7-2
size: few
J: TRBJ2-7
length: 15
CDR3: CASSQRLAGGYEQYF
DNA: TGTGCCAGCAGCCAACGACTAGCGGGAGGCTATGAGCAGTACTTC

D: .
V: TRBV7-2
size: many
J: TRBJ1-1
length: 14
CDR3: CASSLNGAQGRSFF
DNA: TGTGCCAGCAGCTTAAATGGTGCTCAGGGGAGATCTTTCTTT

D: .
V: TRBV9
size: many
J: TRBJ2-3
length: 15
CDR3: CASSVGGLYTDTQYF
DNA: TGTGCCAGCAGCGTAGGTGGACTATACACAGATACGCAGTATTTT

D: .
V: TRBV20-1
size: many
J: TRBJ2-1
length: 13
CDR3: CSGDAGSYNEQFF
DNA: TGCAGTGGGGATGCAGGCTCCTACAATGAGCAGTTCTTC

D: TRBD2
V: TRBV7-9
size: .
J: TRBJ2-7
length: 13
CDR3: CASRRPTSDEQYF
DNA: TGTGCCAGCAGGCGACCGACTAGCGACGAGCAGTACTTC